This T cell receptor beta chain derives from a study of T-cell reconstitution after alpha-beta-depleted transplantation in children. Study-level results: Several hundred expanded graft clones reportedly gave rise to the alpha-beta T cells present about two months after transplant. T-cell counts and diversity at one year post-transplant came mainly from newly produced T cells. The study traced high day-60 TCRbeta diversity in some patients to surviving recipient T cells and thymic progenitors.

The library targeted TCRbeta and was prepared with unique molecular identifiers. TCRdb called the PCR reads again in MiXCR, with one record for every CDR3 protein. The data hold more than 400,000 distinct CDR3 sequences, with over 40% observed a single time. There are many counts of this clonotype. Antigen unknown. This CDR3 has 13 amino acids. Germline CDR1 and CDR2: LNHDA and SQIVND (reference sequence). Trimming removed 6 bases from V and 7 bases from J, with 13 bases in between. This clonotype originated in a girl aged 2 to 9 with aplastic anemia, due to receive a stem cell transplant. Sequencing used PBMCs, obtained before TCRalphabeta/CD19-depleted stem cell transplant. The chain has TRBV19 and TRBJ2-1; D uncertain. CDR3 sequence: CASRAGYKNEQFF. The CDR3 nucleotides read TGTGCCAGTAGGGCAGGATATAAGAATGAGCAGTTCTTC. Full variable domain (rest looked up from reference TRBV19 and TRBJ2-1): DGGITQSPKYLFRKEGQNVTLSCEQNLNHDAMYWYRQDPGQGLRLIYYSQIVNDFQKGDIAEGYSVSREKKESFPLTVTSAQKNPTAFYLCASRAGYKNEQFFGPGTRLTVL.